This paragraph covers one T cell receptor beta chain sequence. These data come from a study of blood T cell repertoires in COVID-19. Authors' methods: Amplification of reference gene primers provided the estimated nucleated cell counts. The method was immunoSEQ multiplex PCR; TCRdb's version includes in-frame clones alone and lacks a portion of them. The V and J calls and clone size come from that table; D and trimming were worked out from the DNA. Of more than 90,000 clones detected, around 84% appear once; the ten largest clones hold roughly 1.4%. Sequencing input: peripheral blood. The receptor comes from a man aged 35 to 55 with acute or convalescent COVID-19.

The CDR3 is CASGDRAYEQYF. CDR3 sequence (DNA): TGTGCCAGCGGGGACAGAGCCTACGAGCAGTACTTC. The chain is built from TRBV6-5 and TRBJ2-7; 7 positions agree with TRBD1. V was clipped by 8 bases and J by 2 bases; unmatched bases: 3. Germline V CDR1 and CDR2: MNHEY, SVGAGI. CDR3 size: 12 residues.